The source of this TCR beta chain is a study of read filtering for tumor transcriptome and immune sequencing. This clonotype was detected ten times or more. At the time of active disease, bone marrow was collected from every patient. Trimming pared 4 bases from V and 4 bases from J, leaving 19 bases between. In germline, CDR1 is PRHDT, CDR2 FYEKMQ (reference sequence). CDR3 length: 16 residues. Molecular barcoded adaptors covering alpha/delta and beta/gamma chains were used on 400 ng RNA. TCRdb analysed the reads with MiXCR anew, one entry per CDR3 protein. The sample shows approximately 62,000 distinct CDR3 sequences, around 19% of them seen only once.

The receptor comes from a donor aged 40 or older with multiple myeloma. The V and J genes are TRBV13 and TRBJ2-5; D is unresolved. The specimen was a population of CD138-negative cells sorted from bone marrow. DNA for the CDR3: TGTGCCAGCAGCTCGACTCATTCTAGTATTGGAGAGACCCAGTACTTC. Residues: CASSSTHSSIGETQYF.